This T cell receptor beta chain was documented in a study of beta chain features in type 1 diabetes. For the study at large: Patients were similar to healthy donors in age and gender (as well as in cell yields). Study outcomes and limitations: Type 1 diabetes patients had moderately but significantly shorter TCRB CDR3s in all four CD4+ subsets.

Using CD45RO/CCR7/CD25/CD127/CD95/CD27, CD4+ naive, central memory, regulatory and stem cell-like memory cells were sorted. The germline V gene encodes CDR1 SGHNT and CDR2 YYREEE (reference sequence). Trimming stripped 4 bases from V and 6 bases from J, with 11 bases between. This CDR3 has 13 residues. Expressed TCRB transcripts got sequenced, as all isolated RNA was reverse transcribed. Some clones are missing from TCRdb's copy, which holds only in-frame ones; the method was immunoSEQ multiplex PCR. This sample yields about 710,000 clones, of which around 15% are seen a single time; 0.035% to 0.045% belongs to the top ten. About this clone itself: The target antigen is unknown.

The chain recombines TRBV5-4 with TRBJ2-1, with D maybe TRBD1 (5 bases). The TCR originated in a man aged 18 to 30 with type 1 diabetes. The sequenced material came from naive CD4+ T cells from blood. In DNA, the CDR3 is TGTGCCAGCAGCAGCTGGCAGGGCAATGAGCAGTTCTTC. This gives the protein CASSSWQGNEQFF.